Listed here are 15 T cell receptor beta chains from one sample, sequenced in a study of cytomegalovirus exposure and HLA in healthy donors. The PCR ran on 60 Vbeta and 13 Jbeta primers. The method was immunoSEQ multiplex PCR; TCRdb's version includes in-frame clones alone and lacks a portion of them. The data contain 95,000 to 150,000 clones, approximately 70% of them singletons. What was sequenced was PBMCs. The receptors here all came from a man younger than 35 in good health and CMV-seronegative.

This clone was observed a handful of times. J is TRBJ2-1 and V is TRBV19; 8 bases line up with TRBD2. Germline trimming cut 4 bases from V and 7 bases from J; bases unmatched to any gene: 12. The CDR3 contains 16 residues. Germline loops: CDR1 LNHDA, CDR2 SQIVND (reference sequence). The CDR3 region has the DNA TGTGCCAGTAGTAGTGGCGGGACTAGTTTCCGGAATGAGCAGTTCTTC. Protein: CASSSGGTSFRNEQFF.

This clone came up a few times. Sequence at one end of the junction differs from germline and may be a read error. The chain links TRBV7-9 to TRBJ1-1; D ambiguous. The CDR3 is 12 amino acids. The germline CDR1 and CDR2 sequences are SEHNR and FQNEAQ (reference sequence). CDR3 loop: CSSNTGRTEAFF. The CDR3, as DNA: TGTTCCAGCAATACGGGTCGAACTGAAGCTTTCTTT. The entire variable domain, with the rest obtained from reference TRBV7-9 and TRBJ1-1, is as follows: DTGVSQNPRHKITKRGQNVTFRCDPISEHNRLYWYRQTLGQGPEFLTYFQNEAQLEKSRLLSDRFSAERPKGSFSTLEIQRTEQGDSAMYLCSSNTGRTEAFFGQGTRLTVV.

The chain joins TRBV18 to TRBJ2-1; a weak D match, TRBD1 (6 bases). The CDR3 spans 15 residues. Germline V gene sequence: CDR1 KGHSH, CDR2 LQKENI. Trimming shortened V by 1 base and J by 6 bases, and 13 bases separated the two germline ends. Written as DNA, the CDR3 is TGTGCCAGCTCACCACGGTTGTTACAGGGCAATGAGCAGTTCTTC. Amino acid sequence: CASSPRLLQGNEQFF.

This chain uses TRBV19 with TRBJ2-2, with 15 bases aligning to TRBD2. The trim removed 3 bases at V and 5 bases at J, leaving 10 bases unmatched. Germline lookup yields CDR1 LNHDA and CDR2 SQIVND (reference sequence). CDR3 size: 19 residues. The CDR3 is CASSIIYGLAGGRTGELFF. The CDR3 nucleotides read TGTGCCAGTAGTATCATCTACGGACTAGCGGGGGGGAGGACCGGGGAGCTGTTTTTT.

This chain joins TRBV28 and TRBJ1-2; TRBD1 matches at 9 bases. CDR1 is MDHEN and CDR2 is SYDVKM in the germline V gene. The CDR3 totals 15 residues. After removal of 4 bases from V and 8 bases from J, the junction contained 11 bases not matched to a gene. The CDR3 coding sequence is TGTGCCAGCAGTTCCGCACAGGGGGCGAAGGGCGGCTACACCTTC. This codes for CASSSAQGAKGGYTF.

The CDR3 DNA sequence: TGTGCCAGCAGTACTTACAGTCACGGCAGGAATGAGCAGTTCTTC. Translating it yields CASSTYSHGRNEQFF. V usage is TRBV6-1 and J usage is TRBJ2-1, with no clear D. V lost 5 bases and J 7 bases, leaving 18 bases between the germline ends. Germline V gene lookup returns CDR1 MNHNS and CDR2 SASEGT. The CDR3 spans 15 residues.

The V and J genes are TRBV4-1 and TRBJ2-3; a possible D gene is TRBD1 (6 bases). Deletions cut 0 bases from V and 6 bases from J, with 10 bases between. From germline, CDR1 is MGHRA and CDR2 YSYEKL. This CDR3 is 14 amino acids long. CDR3 amino acids: CASSQDQGLDTQYF. The CDR3 DNA follows: TGCGCCAGCAGCCAAGACCAGGGGCTGGATACGCAGTATTTT.

This clone showed up just a few times. The chain links TRBV10-1 to TRBJ2-3; TRBD1 is a possible D gene (5 bases). Germline V gives CDR1 WNHNN, CDR2 SYGVQD (reference sequence). This CDR3 region has 14 residues. Trimming removed 4 bases at V and 5 bases at J, with 13 bases between. CDR3: CASSVQRQGDTQYF. The CDR3 nucleotides are TGCGCCAGCAGTGTACAGAGGCAGGGAGATACGCAGTATTTT.

V usage is TRBV14 and J usage is TRBJ1-1; D is unresolved. Deletions cut 4 bases from V and 4 bases from J, with 16 bases between. The CDR3 is 15 amino acids. Looked up from germline, CDR1 is SGHDN and CDR2 is FVKESK. CDR3 coding DNA: TGTGCCAGCAGCCTAAGTCCCGGGGAAAGCACTGAAGCTTTCTTT. Translated: CASSLSPGESTEAFF.

Concerning this clone itself: Germline and junction disagree at one end, which may indicate a read error. The J gene is TRBJ1-5, the V gene TRBV7-9; weak D call: TRBD1 (6 bases). The CDR3 sequence is 14 residues long. Germline CDR1 SEHNR, CDR2 FQNEAQ (reference sequence). CDR3 bases: TGTTCCAGCGGTAGAGGACAGTACAATCAGCCCCAGCATTTT. Translated, it gives CSSGRGQYNQPQHF. The whole variable domain, remainder taken from reference TRBV7-9 and TRBJ1-5, is DTGVSQNPRHKITKRGQNVTFRCDPISEHNRLYWYRQTLGQGPEFLTYFQNEAQLEKSRLLSDRFSAERPKGSFSTLEIQRTEQGDSAMYLCSSGRGQYNQPQHFGDGTRLSIL.

The rearrangement uses TRBV18 and TRBJ2-5, with D possibly being TRBD2 (6 bases). Germline CDR1 is KGHSH and CDR2 is LQKENI. Trimming took off 1 base at V and 2 bases at J, with 11 bases between the two ends. CDR3 length: 15 residues. CDR3 protein: CASSPLGTLQETQYF. In nucleotides, the CDR3 is TGTGCCAGCTCACCACTCGGGACTCTTCAAGAGACCCAGTACTTC.

The chain couples TRBV6-5 to TRBJ2-5; 11 bases agree with TRBD1. The J call may be mistaken, given a closer DNA end match to TRBJ2-7. The CDR3 totals 15 residues. CDR1 is MNHEY and CDR2 is SVGAGI in the germline V gene. The CDR3 sequence: CASSRAPGQGVEQYF. The CDR3 coding sequence is TGTGCCAGCAGCAGAGCCCCGGGACAGGGGGTCGAGCAGTACTTC.

The rearrangement uses TRBV11-2 and TRBJ2-1; 13 nucleotides align to TRBD2. The germline CDR1 and CDR2 sequences are SGHAT and FQNNGV. V gave up 6 bases and J gave up 0 bases; unmatched junction bases: 2. The CDR3 contains 16 residues. The CDR3 spells CASRRTSGSSYNEQFF. The CDR3, as DNA: TGTGCCAGCAGAAGGACTAGCGGGAGCTCCTACAATGAGCAGTTCTTC.

J is TRBJ1-1 and V is TRBV13; no clear D gene. The CDR3 consists of 14 residues. V lost 5 bases and J 0 bases, leaving 10 bases between the germline ends. Germline V CDR1 and CDR2: PRHDT, FYEKMQ (reference sequence). CDR3 in amino acids: CASSPRRVNTEAFF. CDR3 nucleotide sequence: TGTGCCAGCAGCCCCCGGAGAGTGAACACTGAAGCTTTCTTT.

The rearrangement links TRBV7-8 to TRBJ2-3; 14 positions match TRBD2. CDR1 and CDR2 (germline): SGHVS, FQNEAQ. Trimming removed 5 bases from V and 1 base from J; junction bases left unmatched: 5. The CDR3 loop spans 17 amino acids. The CDR3 DNA is TGTGCCAGCAGCGGACTAGCGGGGGGCTCGGGCACAGATACGCAGTATTTT. Residues: CASSGLAGGSGTDTQYF. Combining the CDR3 with reference TRBV7-8 and TRBJ2-3 gives the whole variable domain GAGVSQSPRYKVAKRGQDVALRCDPISGHVSLFWYQQALGQGPEFLTYFQNEAQLDKSGLPSDRFFAERPEGSVSTLKIQRTQQEDSAVYLCASSGLAGGSGTDTQYFGPGTRLTVL.